This TCR beta chain emerged from a study of Graves' ophthalmopathy and Graves' hyperthyroidism. Across the whole study: Samples of peripheral blood were obtained at initial diagnosis, prior to treatment of any kind.

V was clipped by 3 bases and J by 6 bases; unmatched bases: 4. CDR1 is KGHDR, CDR2 SFDVKD, per germline. This CDR3 comprises 14 residues. Overall study results and limits: The study's model predicted ophthalmopathy progression at around 70% sensitivity and about 72% specificity.

The authors amplified TCR beta CDR3 regions, and they did so from RNA transcripts for repertoire sequencing. First-round RT-PCR employed HTBI primers, with a second-round multiplex PCR after it. TCRdb fed the multiplex PCR reads into MiXCR, producing one record per CDR3 protein. The sample records about 740,000 distinct CDR3 sequences, roughly 40% being singletons. Remarks on this clonotype: Its antigen remains unknown.

The origin of this receptor is an adult man with Graves' ophthalmopathy. The material sequenced was peripheral blood. The rearrangement joins TRBV24-1 to TRBJ2-1, with TRBD2 identical over 7 bases. CDR3 in amino acids: CATSDPGTINEQFF. CDR3 in DNA: TGTGCCACCAGTGATCCCGGGACTATCAATGAGCAGTTCTTC.